What follows are 23 T cell receptor beta chains derived from one specimen sequenced in a study of blood T cell repertoires in COVID-19. TCRdb's copy holds only in-frame clones and misses some; the assay was immunoSEQ multiplex PCR. The sample holds 90,000 to 150,000 clones; approximately 71% are singletons and the top ten take 6.5% to 9%. Sequenced input: peripheral blood. The receptors shown here come from a human donor in a cohort sampled during active COVID-19.

This clone was observed a handful of times. This chain joins TRBV10-2 and TRBJ2-7, with TRBD1 matching over 7 bases. V lost 3 bases to trimming and J lost 0 bases; unmatched junction nucleotides: 5. Germline V gene data show CDR1 as WSHSY and CDR2 as SAAADI. The CDR3 covers 15 residues. The DNA for the CDR3 is TGCGCCAGCAGTGACCCTAGGGACAGCTCCTACGAGCAGTACTTC. Its translation: CASSDPRDSSYEQYF.

The genes are TRBV7-9 and TRBJ2-7; 9 bases map to TRBD2. With 5 bases clipped from V and 2 bases from J, the junction kept 7 bases outside the gene matches. Germline CDR1 reads SEHNR; CDR2 reads FQNEAQ (reference sequence). This CDR3 has 15 residues. The CDR3, as DNA: TGTGCCAGCAGCCCCCCTAGCGGGATCACCTACGAGCAGTACTTC. Protein product: CASSPPSGITYEQYF. Supplemented by reference TRBV7-9 and TRBJ2-7, the full variable domain reads DTGVSQNPRHKITKRGQNVTFRCDPISEHNRLYWYRQTLGQGPEFLTYFQNEAQLEKSRLLSDRFSAERPKGSFSTLEIQRTEQGDSAMYLCASSPPSGITYEQYFGPGTRLTVT.

CDR3 amino acids: CASSYGQDQPQHF. The DNA of the CDR3 is TGCGCCAGCAGCTACGGACAGGACCAGCCCCAGCATTTT. V gene TRBV5-1 combines with J gene TRBJ1-5; 7 nucleotides agree with TRBD1. The CDR3 spans 13 residues. V was pared by 3 bases and J by 7 bases, with 4 bases of the junction left unmatched. Germline assignment: CDR1 SGHRS and CDR2 YFSETQ. Together with reference TRBV5-1 and TRBJ1-5, the CDR3 gives the full variable domain: KAGVTQTPRYLIKTRGQQVTLSCSPISGHRSVSWYQQTPGQGLQFLFEYFSETQRNKGNFPGRFSGRQFSNSRSEMNVSTLELGDSALYLCASSYGQDQPQHFGDGTRLSIL.

V and J are TRBV5-1 and TRBJ2-7, with 8 bases aligning to TRBD1. V trimming: 5 bases; J trimming: 0 bases; junction bases outside the gene matches: 22. The CDR3 runs to 20 residues. Germline V CDR1 and CDR2: SGHRS, YFSETQ. For the CDR3, the DNA is TGCGCCAGCAGATCGGCCCAGCTTGGACAGGGCCTTAGGAGCTCCTACGAGCAGTACTTC. Protein: CASRSAQLGQGLRSSYEQYF.

J is TRBJ2-7 and V is TRBV7-8; D remains ambiguous. CDR3 length equals 16 residues. V was trimmed by 5 bases and J by 0 bases, leaving 17 bases between them. Germline CDR1 SGHVS, CDR2 FQNEAQ. CDR3 region: CASSPPDRSSSYEQYF. The CDR3 DNA reads TGTGCCAGCAGCCCGCCCGATCGGTCTTCCTCCTACGAGCAGTACTTC.

The J gene is TRBJ2-7, the V gene TRBV5-1, with D perhaps TRBD2 (6 bases). This CDR3 has 15 amino acids. Germline values: CDR1 SGHRS, CDR2 YFSETQ. Trimming shortened V by 0 bases and J by 4 bases, and 14 bases separated the two germline ends. The CDR3 DNA reads TGCGCCAGCAGCTTGGTATCGGGAGAGGTGTACGAGCAGTACTTC. Encoded protein: CASSLVSGEVYEQYF.

The chain recombines TRBV7-2 with TRBJ2-7; D possibly corresponds to TRBD1 (6 bases). CDR1 and CDR2 from the germline V gene are SGHTA and FQGNSA. V lost 1 base and J 7 bases, leaving 17 bases between the germline ends. The CDR3 is 15 amino acids. The CDR3 coding sequence is TGTGCCAGCAGCTTAGACCCTAGTGGGGGCGGAGAGCAGTACTTC. Translation: CASSLDPSGGGEQYF.

The rearrangement joins TRBV24-1 to TRBJ1-3, with D maybe TRBD1 (5 bases). Trimming left V 6 bases short and J 4 bases short, with 12 bases between. Germline lookup yields CDR1 KGHDR and CDR2 SFDVKD. The CDR3 contains 14 residues. CDR3 sequence: CATSPWTPGNTIYF. CDR3 DNA sequence: TGTGCCACCAGTCCTTGGACACCGGGAAACACCATATATTTT.

The chain carries TRBV12-3 or TRBV12-4 and TRBJ1-1, with D tentatively TRBD1 (5 bases). V gave up 6 bases and J gave up 8 bases, with 10 bases separating them. The CDR3 extends over 11 amino acids. The CDR3 spells CASRGRGEAFF. CDR3 in DNA: TGTGCCAGCAGGGGGAGGGGCGAAGCTTTCTTT.

This chain connects TRBV18 to TRBJ1-1, with a weak D call TRBD1 (5 bases). V shed 3 bases and J shed 1 base, with 6 bases lying between them. The CDR3 has 13 amino acids. CDR1 is KGHSH and CDR2 is LQKENI in the germline V gene. The CDR3 sequence: CASSPQGNTEAFF. CDR3 nucleotides: TGTGCCAGCTCACCGCAGGGGAACACTGAAGCTTTCTTT.

This clone has a handful of counts. The J gene is TRBJ1-5, the V gene TRBV7-8; D possibly corresponds to TRBD1 (5 bases). Deletions cut 0 bases from V and 7 bases from J, with 16 bases between. CDR3 length equals 16 residues. In germline, CDR1 is SGHVS, CDR2 FQNEAQ. CDR3 sequence reads: CASSLAGHVSGQPQHF. CDR3 DNA: TGTGCCAGCAGCTTAGCTGGACATGTCAGCGGGCAGCCCCAGCATTTT.

The V gene is TRBV7-7, the J gene TRBJ2-6, with 11 bases matching TRBD1. There are 15 residues in the CDR3. Germline CDR1 is SSHAT and CDR2 is FNYEAQ (reference sequence). CDR3 in DNA: TGTGCTAGCGGGACAGGGGGCTCTGGGGCCAACGTCCTGACTTTC. Protein product: CASGTGGSGANVLTF.

This chain links TRBV30 with TRBJ2-3; perhaps TRBD2 as D (6 bases). This CDR3 comprises 15 residues. CDR1 and CDR2 from the germline V gene are GTSNPN and SVGIG (reference sequence). V was clipped by 3 bases and J by 0 bases, with 13 bases between them. The CDR3: CAWSGASGSTDTQYF. The CDR3 DNA is TGTGCCTGGAGCGGAGCAAGCGGGAGCACAGATACGCAGTATTTT.

This clone appeared a few times. The J gene is TRBJ1-2, the V gene TRBV2; 8 bases map to TRBD1. The CDR3 contains 14 residues. J gave up 7 bases and V 8 bases, and 12 bases lay outside the gene matches. The germline V gene encodes CDR1 SNHLY and CDR2 FYNNEI. The CDR3 is CASGLRQGWRGYTF. The CDR3 nucleotides read TGTGCCAGCGGTTTACGACAGGGGTGGCGTGGCTACACCTTC.

The rearrangement links TRBV25-1 to TRBJ1-2, with D unclear. From germline, CDR1 is MGHDK and CDR2 SYGVNS. The CDR3 consists of 10 residues. Trimming shortened V by 6 bases and J by 10 bases, and 9 bases separated the two germline ends. The CDR3 coding sequence is TGTGCCAGCAGAGGCAGGTTCTACACCTTC. Translating it yields CASRGRFYTF.

The V call is TRBV5-1, the J call TRBJ1-2, with 10 bases fitting TRBD1. V shed 0 bases, J shed 6 bases, and the junction held 8 bases outside the gene matches. CDR1 and CDR2 (germline): SGHRS, YFSETQ. This CDR3 contains 16 residues. This chain's CDR3 is CASSLVGQGDRNGYTF. The CDR3 nucleotides read TGCGCCAGCAGCTTGGTTGGACAGGGGGATAGGAATGGCTACACCTTC.

This chain joins TRBV5-1 and TRBJ1-4; D gene ambiguous. With 4 bases removed from V and 0 bases from J, the gap between germline ends came to 13 bases. Germline V lookup: CDR1 SGHRS, CDR2 YFSETQ. CDR3 length: 16 residues. The CDR3 here is CASSPGGTATNEKLFF. As DNA, the CDR3 is TGCGCCAGCAGCCCCGGAGGTACAGCAACTAATGAAAAACTGTTTTTT. Combining the CDR3 with reference TRBV5-1 and TRBJ1-4 gives the whole variable domain KAGVTQTPRYLIKTRGQQVTLSCSPISGHRSVSWYQQTPGQGLQFLFEYFSETQRNKGNFPGRFSGRQFSNSRSEMNVSTLELGDSALYLCASSPGGTATNEKLFFGSGTQLSVL.

This sequence joins TRBV6-5 and TRBJ1-5, with 7 bases fitting TRBD1. Germline-derived CDR1 and CDR2 are MNHEY and SVGAGI. The ends lost 7 bases at V and 4 bases at J; junction bases unmatched: 4. CDR3 length: 13 amino acids. CDR3 residues: CASIPTGNQPQHF. CDR3 nucleotide sequence: TGTGCCAGCATTCCGACAGGGAATCAGCCCCAGCATTTT.

V and J are TRBV5-1 and TRBJ2-2; a weak D match, TRBD2 (6 bases). The V end lost 0 bases, the J end lost 8 bases, and 17 bases lay between the germline ends. The CDR3 consists of 16 residues. Looked up from germline, CDR1 is SGHRS and CDR2 is YFSETQ. DNA for the CDR3: TGCGCCAGCAGCTTGGTGGGACGCGGGGTAGCTGGGGAGCTGTTTTTT. Encoded protein: CASSLVGRGVAGELFF.

The rearrangement links TRBV2 to TRBJ1-5; D may be TRBD1 (6 bases). The CDR3 totals 15 residues. V shed 8 bases and J shed 4 bases, with 18 bases lying between them. The germline V gene has CDR1 SNHLY and CDR2 FYNNEI. CDR3 in DNA: TGTGCCAGCGCTCTTCCCGGGGGGGCTAATCAGCCCCAGCATTTT. Translating it yields CASALPGGANQPQHF.

The chain carries TRBV7-8 and TRBJ1-1; D is perhaps TRBD1 (6 bases). This CDR3 comprises 20 residues. V gave up 5 bases and J gave up 1 base, with 29 bases separating them. Germline CDR1 SGHVS, CDR2 FQNEAQ. This CDR3 is CASSPYILGVGQTKNTEAFF. In nucleotides, the CDR3 is TGTGCCAGCAGCCCTTATATACTTGGCGTTGGACAGACCAAGAACACTGAAGCTTTCTTT.

V gene TRBV19 combines with J gene TRBJ2-7; 10 positions agree with TRBD1. Trimming removed 3 bases from V and 5 bases from J; junction bases left unmatched: 7. The CDR3 runs 15 residues. Germline CDR1 and CDR2: LNHDA and SQIVND (reference sequence). In DNA form, the CDR3 reads TGTGCCAGTAGTATTGGGACAGGGGCCTTCAACGAGCAGTACTTC. Its translation is CASSIGTGAFNEQYF.

V is TRBV5-5 and J is TRBJ1-4; TRBD1 agrees at 7 bases. The CDR3 runs 15 residues. Trimming at V came to 2 bases and at J to 8 bases, leaving 9 bases not matched to a gene. Germline-derived CDR1 and CDR2 are SGHKS and YYEKEE (reference sequence). The CDR3 region is CASSLWTGPREKLFF. The CDR3 DNA reads TGTGCCAGCAGCTTATGGACAGGCCCCCGGGAAAAACTGTTTTTT.